A single sample is the source of the 17 T cell receptor beta chains below, sequenced in a study of cytomegalovirus exposure and HLA in healthy donors. This PCR relied on a set of 60 Vbeta primers and 13 Jbeta primers. TCRdb's copy holds only in-frame clones and misses some; the assay was immunoSEQ multiplex PCR. The sample gives 130,000 to 150,000 clones, roughly 80% of which show up once; approximately 5% is in the top ten. The sample consisted of PBMCs. All receptors derive from a woman aged 50 to 60 in good health and CMV-seronegative.

The rearrangement joins TRBV6-4 to TRBJ1-1, with D maybe TRBD1 (5 bases). The CDR3 is made up of 13 amino acids. Trimming took off 4 bases at V and 1 base at J, with 7 bases between the two ends. The germline CDR1 and CDR2 sequences are MRHNA and SNTAGT. CDR3 region: CASSATGNTEAFF. CDR3 nucleotide sequence: TGTGCCAGCAGTGCCACAGGGAACACTGAAGCTTTCTTT.

The chain has TRBV4-2 and TRBJ1-6, with 7 positions matching TRBD1. CDR3 length equals 15 residues. Germline CDR1 reads LGHNA; CDR2 reads YNFKEQ. The J segment lost 9 bases and the V segment lost 3 bases, leaving 8 bases of the junction unmatched. The CDR3 sequence: CASSHGQEGSSPLHF. CDR3 bases: TGTGCCAGCAGCCACGGACAGGAAGGTAGTTCACCCCTCCACTTT.

In its sample, this clone was seen a few times. This rearrangement joins TRBV10-3 to TRBJ2-2; possibly TRBD1 for D (6 bases). Trimming removed 7 bases at V and 6 bases at J, with 18 bases between. The CDR3 length is 15 residues. Per germline, CDR1 ENHRY and CDR2 SYGVKD. In DNA form, the CDR3 reads TGTGCCATCAAGGAACAGTACAGGGACGCCGGGGAGCTGTTTTTT. Translated, it gives CAIKEQYRDAGELFF.

The chain recombines TRBV30 with TRBJ1-5; D is unclear. Germline-derived CDR1 and CDR2 are GTSNPN and SVGIG (reference sequence). There are 12 residues in the CDR3. Between the trimmed V and J ends, which lost 5 bases and 2 bases, there was a span of 7 bases. CDR3 amino acids: CAWDIGNQPQHF. The DNA of the CDR3 is TGTGCCTGGGACATTGGCAATCAGCCCCAGCATTTT.

As concerns this clone: The junction departs from the called germline gene at one end, perhaps through a read error. The rearrangement joins TRBV11-2 to TRBJ2-1; possible D gene TRBD2, 6 bases. The CDR3 runs to 15 residues. Germline values: CDR1 SGHAT, CDR2 FQNNGV. The CDR3 here is CASGFNGGADNEQFF. The CDR3, as DNA: TGTGCCAGCGGCTTTAACGGCGGGGCTGACAATGAGCAGTTCTTC.

The chain uses TRBV4-1 and TRBJ2-5; 11 nucleotides match TRBD2. CDR1 MGHRA and CDR2 YSYEKL come from the germline V gene. V dropped 4 bases and J dropped 4; count of bases not matched to a gene: 2. The CDR3 has 14 amino acids. The CDR3 here is CASSRLAGLETQYF. CDR3 sequence (DNA): TGCGCCAGCAGCCGACTAGCGGGGTTAGAGACCCAGTACTTC.

The chain links TRBV6-5 to TRBJ2-7; 7 bases are a match to TRBD1. Germline loops: CDR1 MNHEY, CDR2 SVGAGI. This CDR3 spans 13 amino acids. J lost 6 bases, V lost 5 bases, and 7 bases had no gene match. CDR3 DNA sequence: TGTGCCAGCAGTACCCGGACAGGCCTCGAGCAGTACTTC. Its translation: CASSTRTGLEQYF.

This chain connects TRBV7-8 to TRBJ1-1; tentative D call: TRBD1 (5 bases). This CDR3 is 13 amino acids long. Germline CDR1 is SGHVS and CDR2 is FQNEAQ. The V end was cut by 5 bases, the J end by 2 bases, with 9 bases between. The CDR3 region has the DNA TGTGCCAGCAGCGTGGACACCAACACTGAAGCTTTCTTT. This sequence encodes CASSVDTNTEAFF.

V gene TRBV7-3 combines with J gene TRBJ2-2; 10 bases match TRBD2. This CDR3 has 15 amino acids. The trim removed 3 bases at V and 5 bases at J, leaving 3 bases unmatched. Germline CDR1 and CDR2: SGHTA and FQGTGA. The CDR3 sequence is CASSLSGGATGELFF. The CDR3 region has the DNA TGTGCCAGCAGCTTGAGCGGGGGGGCAACCGGGGAGCTGTTTTTT.

This clone came up a few times. The J gene is TRBJ1-5, the V gene TRBV14; TRBD1 agrees at 7 bases. V trimming: 0 bases; J trimming: 0 bases; junction bases outside the gene matches: 17. Germline-derived CDR1 and CDR2 are SGHDN and FVKESK. The CDR3 totals 21 residues. The CDR3 sequence: CASSQEAPGQTFSLSNQPQHF. For the CDR3, the DNA is TGTGCCAGCAGCCAAGAGGCCCCGGGACAGACTTTTTCCCTTAGCAATCAGCCCCAGCATTTT.

In its sample, this clone was seen a few times. The rearrangement joins TRBV28 to TRBJ1-5, with 7 bases aligning to TRBD1. This CDR3 comprises 16 residues. Germline trimming cut 5 bases from V and 3 bases from J; bases unmatched to any gene: 10. The germline V gene has CDR1 MDHEN and CDR2 SYDVKM. Here the CDR3 reads CASSPYQQGTNQPQHF. The CDR3 nucleotides read TGTGCCAGCAGTCCCTACCAACAGGGGACCAATCAGCCCCAGCATTTT.

This sequence joins TRBV15 and TRBJ2-4; a weak D match, TRBD1 (6 bases). Trimming removed 2 bases at V and 3 bases at J, with 11 bases between. Germline CDR1 reads LNHNV; CDR2 reads YYDKDF (reference sequence). This CDR3 is built from 15 residues. The CDR3 bases are TGTGCCACCAGCAGATCAGGGGTGGGCAAAAACATTCAGTACTTC. This codes for CATSRSGVGKNIQYF.

This rearrangement joins TRBV5-1 to TRBJ1-5; 10 bases are shared with TRBD1. The length of the CDR3 is 13 residues. Germline V gene data show CDR1 as SGHRS and CDR2 as YFSETQ. V lost 3 bases, J lost 6 bases, and 0 bases stayed unmatched. CDR3 sequence (DNA): TGCGCCAGCAGCTGGACAGGGGGTCAGCCCCAGCATTTT. This gives the protein CASSWTGGQPQHF.

V and J are TRBV2 and TRBJ1-2, with D unclear. The length of the CDR3 is 13 residues. Germline assignment: CDR1 SNHLY and CDR2 FYNNEI. Trimming removed 7 bases at V and 4 bases at J, with 13 bases between. Here the CDR3 DNA reads TGTGCCAGCAAGCAGGACGGACTCTATGGCTACACCTTC. Its translation is CASKQDGLYGYTF.

This clone has a handful of counts. The genes are TRBV5-5 and TRBJ2-5; D perhaps matches TRBD2 (6 bases). Germline V lookup: CDR1 SGHKS, CDR2 YYEKEE (reference sequence). The CDR3 sequence is 14 residues long. Trimming removed 6 bases at V and 5 bases at J, with 17 bases between. The CDR3 DNA reads as TGTGCCAGCACCCTTTTGGGGGGTCGGGAGACCCAGTACTTC. Translation: CASTLLGGRETQYF. Variable domain in full (rest from reference TRBV5-5 and TRBJ2-5): DAGVTQSPTHLIKTRGQQVTLRCSPISGHKSVSWYQQVLGQGPQFIFQYYEKEERGRGNFPDRFSARQFPNYSSELNVNALLLGDSALYLCASTLLGGRETQYFGPGTRLLVL.

The chain employs TRBV5-8 and TRBJ1-5; 9 bases line up with TRBD1. From germline, CDR1 is SGHTS and CDR2 YDEGEE. Unmatched junction bases numbered 5, after V lost 4 bases and J lost 0 bases. This CDR3 spans 16 amino acids. CDR3 residues: CASSPGTGNSNQPQHF. CDR3 nucleotides: TGTGCCAGCAGCCCCGGGACAGGGAATAGCAATCAGCCCCAGCATTTT.

A few counts support this clone. A junction end diverges from the germline sequence, so it may reflect a read error. This chain links TRBV7-9 with TRBJ1-3, with 8 bases lining up with TRBD1. CDR1 SEHNR and CDR2 FQNEAQ come from the germline V gene (reference sequence). The CDR3 has 14 amino acids. Here the CDR3 DNA reads TGCCTGCGACCATTGACAGGGGAGGGAAACACCATATATTTT. This codes for CLRPLTGEGNTIYF.